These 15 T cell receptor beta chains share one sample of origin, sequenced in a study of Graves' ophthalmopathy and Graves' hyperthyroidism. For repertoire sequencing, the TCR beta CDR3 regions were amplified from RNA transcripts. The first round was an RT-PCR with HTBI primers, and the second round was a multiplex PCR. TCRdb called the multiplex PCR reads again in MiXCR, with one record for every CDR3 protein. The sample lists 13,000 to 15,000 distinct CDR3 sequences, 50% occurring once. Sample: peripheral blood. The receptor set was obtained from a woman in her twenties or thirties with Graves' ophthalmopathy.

DNA of the CDR3: TGTGCCAGCAGTTTCCCCACAGGGTTCATTTACAATGAGCAGTTCTTC. Translating it yields CASSFPTGFIYNEQFF. The chain has TRBV28 and TRBJ2-1; a weak D match, TRBD1 (6 bases). The CDR3 totals 16 residues. Germline CDR1 is MDHEN and CDR2 is SYDVKM. Trimming pared 3 bases from V and 4 bases from J, leaving 16 bases between.

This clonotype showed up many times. This CDR3 reads CASREYNEQFF. CDR3 nucleotides: TGTGCCAGCCGGGAATACAATGAGCAGTTCTTC. The V and J genes are TRBV19 and TRBJ2-1; D is perhaps TRBD2 (5 bases). The CDR3 consists of 11 residues. V was pared by 9 bases and J by 4 bases, with 7 bases between. Germline V gives CDR1 LNHDA, CDR2 SQIVND (reference sequence).

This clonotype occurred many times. For the CDR3, the DNA is TGTGCCAGCAGCGGGGCCCGGATAGCGGGAGCAGACGGGGAGCTGTTTTTT. This encodes CASSGARIAGADGELFF. The V gene is TRBV13, the J gene TRBJ2-2, with TRBD2 matching 9 bases. The length of the CDR3 is 17 residues. CDR1 is PRHDT, CDR2 FYEKMQ, per germline (reference sequence). V lost 5 bases to trimming and J lost 7 bases; unmatched junction nucleotides: 14.

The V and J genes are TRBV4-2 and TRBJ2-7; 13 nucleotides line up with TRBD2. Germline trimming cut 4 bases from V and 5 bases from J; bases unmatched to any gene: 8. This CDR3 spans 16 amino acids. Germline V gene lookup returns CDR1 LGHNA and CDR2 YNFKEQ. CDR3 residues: CASSRATSGRWHEQYF. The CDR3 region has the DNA TGTGCCAGCAGCCGAGCGACTAGCGGGAGGTGGCACGAGCAGTACTTC.

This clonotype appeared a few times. The CDR3 nucleotides read TGTGCCAGCAGCGACCAGACAGGGGGCAGACGTTATGGCTACACCTTC. This sequence encodes CASSDQTGGRRYGYTF. V usage is TRBV5-6 and J usage is TRBJ1-2, with 10 bases lining up with TRBD1. The CDR3 consists of 16 residues. Germline CDR1 and CDR2: SGHDT and YYEEEE. The V segment lost 4 bases and the J segment 5 bases; nucleotides outside the gene matches: 11.

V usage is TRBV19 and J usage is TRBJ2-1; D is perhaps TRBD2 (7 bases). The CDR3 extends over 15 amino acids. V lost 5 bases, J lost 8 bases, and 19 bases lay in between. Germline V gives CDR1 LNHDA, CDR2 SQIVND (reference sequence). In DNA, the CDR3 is TGTGCCAGTAGTGGGGGGGCGTGGGAAACGCATGAGCAGTTCTTC. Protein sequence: CASSGGAWETHEQFF.

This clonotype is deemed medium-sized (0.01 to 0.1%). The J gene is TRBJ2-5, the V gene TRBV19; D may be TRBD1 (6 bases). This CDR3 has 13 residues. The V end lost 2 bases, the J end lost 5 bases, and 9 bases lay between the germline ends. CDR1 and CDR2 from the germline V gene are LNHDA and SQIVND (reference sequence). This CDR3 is CASSITGQETQYF. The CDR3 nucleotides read TGTGCCAGTAGTATAACAGGGCAGGAGACCCAGTACTTC. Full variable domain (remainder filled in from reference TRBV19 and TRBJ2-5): DGGITQSPKYLFRKEGQNVTLSCEQNLNHDAMYWYRQDPGQGLRLIYYSQIVNDFQKGDIAEGYSVSREKKESFPLTVTSAQKNPTAFYLCASSITGQETQYFGPGTRLLVL.

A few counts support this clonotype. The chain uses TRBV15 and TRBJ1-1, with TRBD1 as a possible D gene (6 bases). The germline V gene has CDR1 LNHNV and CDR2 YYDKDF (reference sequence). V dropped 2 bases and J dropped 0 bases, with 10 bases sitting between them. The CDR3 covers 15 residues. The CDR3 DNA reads TGTGCCACCAGCAGAACACAGGGATTGAACACTGAAGCTTTCTTT. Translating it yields CATSRTQGLNTEAFF.

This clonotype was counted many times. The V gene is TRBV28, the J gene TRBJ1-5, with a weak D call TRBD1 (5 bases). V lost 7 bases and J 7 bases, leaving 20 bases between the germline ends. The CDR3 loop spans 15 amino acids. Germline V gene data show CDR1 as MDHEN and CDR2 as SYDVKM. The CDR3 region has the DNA TGTGCCAGCAACCTACCTGAAGGGGTGGGACAGCCCCAGCATTTT. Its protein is CASNLPEGVGQPQHF. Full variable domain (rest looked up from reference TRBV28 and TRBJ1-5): DVKVTQSSRYLVKRTGEKVFLECVQDMDHENMFWYRQDPGLGLRLIYFSYDVKMKEKGDIPEGYSVSREKKERFSLILESASTNQTSMYLCASNLPEGVGQPQHFGDGTRLSIL.

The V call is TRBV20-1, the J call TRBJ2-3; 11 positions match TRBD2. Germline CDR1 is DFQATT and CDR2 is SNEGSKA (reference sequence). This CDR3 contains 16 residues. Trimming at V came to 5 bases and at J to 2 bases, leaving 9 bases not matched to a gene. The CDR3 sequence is CSAALTSGSITDTQYF. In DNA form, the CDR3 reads TGCAGTGCTGCGTTAACTAGCGGGAGTATCACAGATACGCAGTATTTT.

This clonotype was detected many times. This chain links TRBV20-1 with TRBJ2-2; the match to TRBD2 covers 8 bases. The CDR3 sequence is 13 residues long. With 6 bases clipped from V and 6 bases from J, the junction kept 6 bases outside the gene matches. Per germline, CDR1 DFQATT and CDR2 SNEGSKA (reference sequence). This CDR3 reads CSAKGLVSGELFF. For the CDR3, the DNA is TGCAGTGCAAAGGGACTAGTGTCCGGGGAGCTGTTTTTT.

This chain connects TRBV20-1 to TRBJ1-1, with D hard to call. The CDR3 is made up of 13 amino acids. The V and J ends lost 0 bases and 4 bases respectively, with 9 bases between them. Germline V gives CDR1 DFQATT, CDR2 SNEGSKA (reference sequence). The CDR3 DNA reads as TGCAGTGCTAGAGATTTAAAGGGCACTGAAGCTTTCTTT. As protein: CSARDLKGTEAFF.

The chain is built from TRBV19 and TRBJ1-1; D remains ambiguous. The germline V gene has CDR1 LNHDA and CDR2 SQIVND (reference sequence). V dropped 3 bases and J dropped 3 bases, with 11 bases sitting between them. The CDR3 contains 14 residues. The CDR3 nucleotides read TGTGCCAGTAGTATCGGCGGGAGAGACACTGAAGCTTTCTTT. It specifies CASSIGGRDTEAFF.

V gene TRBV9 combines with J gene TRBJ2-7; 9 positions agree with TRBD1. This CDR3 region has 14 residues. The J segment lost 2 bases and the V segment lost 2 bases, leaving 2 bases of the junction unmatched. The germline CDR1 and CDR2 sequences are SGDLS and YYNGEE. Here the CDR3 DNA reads TGTGCCAGCAGCGTGACAGGGGGTACCTACGAGCAGTACTTC. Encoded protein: CASSVTGGTYEQYF.

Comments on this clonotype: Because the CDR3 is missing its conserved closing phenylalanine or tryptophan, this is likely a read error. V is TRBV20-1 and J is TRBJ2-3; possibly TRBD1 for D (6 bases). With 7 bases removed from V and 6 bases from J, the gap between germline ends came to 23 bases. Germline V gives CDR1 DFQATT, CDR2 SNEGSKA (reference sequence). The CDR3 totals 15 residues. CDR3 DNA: TGCAGTGTTATGAACGAGGGGGAGACGGTTGATACGCAGTATTTG. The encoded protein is CSVMNEGETVDTQYL.